The rows below give T cell receptor beta chains drawn from one sample of a study of PD-L1 blockade in urothelial cancer. Here immunoSEQ multiplex PCR was the method, and the copy in TCRdb shows in-frame clones only, minus some. The data contain about 25,000 clones, approximately 77% of them singletons. The material sequenced was PBMCs, taken around atezolizumab (anti-PD-L1) treatment. These receptors were taken from a man between 65 and 85 years old with urothelial cancer. Both conserved end residues are part of each CDR3. Fields, in order: V gene, D gene, clone size, J gene, CDR3 DNA, CDR3 protein. The D gene is left open where the match is weak. Size is omitted from some rows. Given values are once, few, many or a class for expanded clones.

V gene: TRBV18; D gene: TRBD1; clone size: -; J gene: TRBJ1-2; CDR3 DNA: TGTGCCAGCTCCCCGACAGGGGATACTGGCTACACCTTC; CDR3 protein: CASSPTGDTGYTF
V gene: TRBV21-1; D gene: -; clone size: -; J gene: TRBJ2-7; CDR3 DNA: TGTGCCAGCAGCCCGACTAGCCGTGTAGACACCTACGAGCAGTACTTC; CDR3 protein: CASSPTSRVDTYEQYF
V gene: TRBV27; D gene: -; clone size: -; J gene: TRBJ2-1; CDR3 DNA: TGTGCCAGCGGCCGGGACACAACCTACAATGAGCAGTTCTTC; CDR3 protein: CASGRDTTYNEQFF
V gene: TRBV11-3; D gene: -; clone size: -; J gene: TRBJ2-1; CDR3 DNA: TGTGCCAGCAGCGGGGGGAATTACAATGAGCAGTTCTTC; CDR3 protein: CASSGGNYNEQFF
V gene: TRBV10-3; D gene: TRBD1; clone size: -; J gene: TRBJ1-2; CDR3 DNA: TGTGCCATCAGTGACCCCCGGACAGGACACTATGGCTACACCTTC; CDR3 protein: CAISDPRTGHYGYTF
V gene: TRBV29-1; D gene: -; clone size: -; J gene: TRBJ1-5; CDR3 DNA: TGCAGCGTTGAAGTTCCCGGGGGGGATCAGCCCCAGCATTTT; CDR3 protein: CSVEVPGGDQPQHF
V gene: TRBV5-1; D gene: -; clone size: -; J gene: TRBJ1-1; CDR3 DNA: TGCGCCAGCAGCTTTACCCCTGAGACAGTGAACACTGAAGCTTTCTTT; CDR3 protein: CASSFTPETVNTEAFF
V gene: TRBV11-1; D gene: -; clone size: few; J gene: TRBJ1-1; CDR3 DNA: TGTGCCAGCAGCAGGGGACAGAACACTGAAGCTTTCTTT; CDR3 protein: CASSRGQNTEAFF
V gene: TRBV7-8; D gene: -; clone size: -; J gene: TRBJ2-7; CDR3 DNA: TGTGCCAGCAGCTTGATGGGCGGGGGCCGAAACGAGCAGTACTTC; CDR3 protein: CASSLMGGGRNEQYF
V gene: TRBV7-2; D gene: TRBD1; clone size: once; J gene: TRBJ2-6; CDR3 DNA: TGTGCCAGCAGCCCAAGGGGACAGGGAGGTGGGGCCAACGTCCTGACTTTC; CDR3 protein: CASSPRGQGGGANVLTF
V gene: TRBV19; D gene: TRBD1; clone size: -; J gene: TRBJ1-5; CDR3 DNA: TGTGCCAGTAGTATAGATGGGACAGGGGCAAATCAGCCCCAGCATTTT; CDR3 protein: CASSIDGTGANQPQHF
V gene: TRBV7-9; D gene: TRBD1; clone size: -; J gene: TRBJ2-1; CDR3 DNA: TGTGCCAGCAGCCGGACAGGGGGGGACAATGAGCAGTTCTTC; CDR3 protein: CASSRTGGDNEQFF
V gene: TRBV19; D gene: TRBD1; clone size: -; J gene: TRBJ1-4; CDR3 DNA: TGTGCCAGGGAGACAGGGCATAATGAAAAACTGTTTTTT; CDR3 protein: CARETGHNEKLFF
V gene: TRBV19; D gene: TRBD2; clone size: -; J gene: TRBJ2-1; CDR3 DNA: TGTGCCAGTAGTATAAAGGGTGGAGAAGCGGGAAAGTTCAATGAGCAGTTCTTC; CDR3 protein: CASSIKGGEAGKFNEQFF
V gene: TRBV30; D gene: TRBD1; clone size: -; J gene: TRBJ2-2; CDR3 DNA: TGTGCCTGGATCGACAGGGCGGACACCGGGGAGCTGTTTTTT; CDR3 protein: CAWIDRADTGELFF
V gene: TRBV6-4; D gene: -; clone size: -; J gene: TRBJ1-4; CDR3 DNA: TGTGCCAGCAGTACTAGACAGGTTGGGGTTGGACTGTTTTTT; CDR3 protein: CASSTRQVGVGLFF
V gene: TRBV4-3; D gene: -; clone size: -; J gene: TRBJ2-1; CDR3 DNA: TGCGCCAGCAGCCAAGGTCACACGGCCCGGGATGAGCAGTTCTTC; CDR3 protein: CASSQGHTARDEQFF
V gene: TRBV7-9; D gene: TRBD2; clone size: -; J gene: TRBJ2-1; CDR3 DNA: TGTGCCAGCAGCTCCCTAGCGGGAGGGGTAGATGAGCAGTTCTTC; CDR3 protein: CASSSLAGGVDEQFF